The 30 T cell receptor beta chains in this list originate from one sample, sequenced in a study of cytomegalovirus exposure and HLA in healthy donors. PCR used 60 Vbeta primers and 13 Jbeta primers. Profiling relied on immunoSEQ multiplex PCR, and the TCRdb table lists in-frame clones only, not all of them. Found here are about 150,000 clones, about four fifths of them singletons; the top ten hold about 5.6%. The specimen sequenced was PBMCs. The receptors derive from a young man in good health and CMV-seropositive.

DNA for the CDR3: TGTGCCAGCAGTTTCGGCGGGAGACTGACCTCGGAGACCCAGTACTTC. Its protein is CASSFGGRLTSETQYF. The chain joins TRBV27 to TRBJ2-5; 7 nucleotides align to TRBD2. V was pared by 3 bases and J by 5 bases, with 12 bases of the junction left unmatched. CDR1 and CDR2 (germline): MNHEY, SMNVEV (reference sequence). The length of the CDR3 is 16 residues.

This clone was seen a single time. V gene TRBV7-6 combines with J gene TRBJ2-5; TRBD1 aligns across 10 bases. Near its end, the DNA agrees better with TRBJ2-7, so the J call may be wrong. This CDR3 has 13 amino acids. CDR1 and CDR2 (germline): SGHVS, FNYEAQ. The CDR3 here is CASSSGTGDEQYF. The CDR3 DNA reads TGTGCCAGCAGCTCCGGGACAGGGGACGAGCAGTACTTC.

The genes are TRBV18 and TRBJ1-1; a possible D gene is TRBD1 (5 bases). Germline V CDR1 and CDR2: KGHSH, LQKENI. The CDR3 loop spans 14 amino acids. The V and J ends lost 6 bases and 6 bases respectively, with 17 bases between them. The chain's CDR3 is CASSMGPGPSEAFF. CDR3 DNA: TGTGCCAGCTCTATGGGGCCAGGGCCGTCTGAAGCTTTCTTT. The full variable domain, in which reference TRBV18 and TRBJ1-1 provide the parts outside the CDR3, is NAGVMQNPRHLVRRRGQEARLRCSPMKGHSHVYWYRQLPEEGLKFMVYLQKENIIDESGMPKERFSAEFPKEGPSILRIQQVVRGDSAAYFCASSMGPGPSEAFFGQGTRLTVV.

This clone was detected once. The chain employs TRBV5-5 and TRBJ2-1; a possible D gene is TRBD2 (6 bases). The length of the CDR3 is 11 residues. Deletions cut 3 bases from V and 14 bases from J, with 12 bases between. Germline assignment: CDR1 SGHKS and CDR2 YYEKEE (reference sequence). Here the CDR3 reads CASSWVGGEFF. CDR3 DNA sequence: TGTGCCAGCAGCTGGGTAGGCGGGGAGTTCTTC. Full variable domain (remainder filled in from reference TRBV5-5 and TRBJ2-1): DAGVTQSPTHLIKTRGQQVTLRCSPISGHKSVSWYQQVLGQGPQFIFQYYEKEERGRGNFPDRFSARQFPNYSSELNVNALLLGDSALYLCASSWVGGEFFGPGTRLTVL.

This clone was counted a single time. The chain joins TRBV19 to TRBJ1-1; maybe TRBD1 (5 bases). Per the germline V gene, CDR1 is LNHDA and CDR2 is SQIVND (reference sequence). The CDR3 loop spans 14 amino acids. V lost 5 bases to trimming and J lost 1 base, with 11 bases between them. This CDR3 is CASSPGSGNTEAFF. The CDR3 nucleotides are TGTGCCAGTAGTCCAGGGTCTGGGAACACTGAAGCTTTCTTT.

The CDR3, as DNA: TGTGCCAGCAGCCCAGACCTAGGTCGGGAAAAACTGTTTTTT. It encodes CASSPDLGREKLFF. The J gene is TRBJ1-4, the V gene TRBV7-2; D is undetermined. This CDR3 is 14 amino acids long. The germline V gene encodes CDR1 SGHTA and CDR2 FQGNSA. V was clipped by 5 bases and J by 8 bases, with 15 bases between them.

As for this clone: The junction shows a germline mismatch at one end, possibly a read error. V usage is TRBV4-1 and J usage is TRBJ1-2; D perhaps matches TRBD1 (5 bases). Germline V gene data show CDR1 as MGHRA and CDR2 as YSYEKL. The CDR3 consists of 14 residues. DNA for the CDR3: TGCGCCAGCAGCCAGATTCGGCCCGAGACAGAATTCTACTTC. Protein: CASSQIRPETEFYF.

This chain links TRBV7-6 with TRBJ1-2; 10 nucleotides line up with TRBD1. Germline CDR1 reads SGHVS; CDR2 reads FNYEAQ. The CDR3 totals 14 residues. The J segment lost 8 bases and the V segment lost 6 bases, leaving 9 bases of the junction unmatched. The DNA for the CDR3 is TGTGCCAGCAGTCGGACAGGGGGAATGGAAGGCTACACCTTC. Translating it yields CASSRTGGMEGYTF.

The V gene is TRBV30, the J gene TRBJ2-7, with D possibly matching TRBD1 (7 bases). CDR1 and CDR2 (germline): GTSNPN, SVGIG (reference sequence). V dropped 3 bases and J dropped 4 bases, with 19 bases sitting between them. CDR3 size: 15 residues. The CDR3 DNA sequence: TGTGCCTGGAGGGGGGGACAGCGGAAGTTTTACGAGCAGTACTTC. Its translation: CAWRGGQRKFYEQYF.

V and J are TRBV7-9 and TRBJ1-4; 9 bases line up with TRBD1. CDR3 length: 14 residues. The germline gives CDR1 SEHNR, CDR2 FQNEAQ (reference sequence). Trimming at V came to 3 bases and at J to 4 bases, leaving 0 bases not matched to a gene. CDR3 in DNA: TGTGCCAGCAGCTTGGACAGGGGTAATGAAAAACTGTTTTTT. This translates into CASSLDRGNEKLFF.

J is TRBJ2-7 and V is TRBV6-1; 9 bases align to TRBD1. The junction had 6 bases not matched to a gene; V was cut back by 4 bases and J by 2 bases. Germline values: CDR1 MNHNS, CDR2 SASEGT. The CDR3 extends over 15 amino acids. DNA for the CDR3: TGTGCCAGCAGTGCAACAGGGGGCGAAGCCTACGAGCAGTACTTC. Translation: CASSATGGEAYEQYF.

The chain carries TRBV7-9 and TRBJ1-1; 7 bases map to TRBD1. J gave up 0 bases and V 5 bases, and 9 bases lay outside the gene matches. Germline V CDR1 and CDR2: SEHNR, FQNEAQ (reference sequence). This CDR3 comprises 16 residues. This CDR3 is CASSRTGLSLNTEAFF. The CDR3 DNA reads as TGTGCCAGCAGCCGGACAGGCTTAAGTTTGAACACTGAAGCTTTCTTT. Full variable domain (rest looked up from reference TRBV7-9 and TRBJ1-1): DTGVSQNPRHKITKRGQNVTFRCDPISEHNRLYWYRQTLGQGPEFLTYFQNEAQLEKSRLLSDRFSAERPKGSFSTLEIQRTEQGDSAMYLCASSRTGLSLNTEAFFGQGTRLTVV.

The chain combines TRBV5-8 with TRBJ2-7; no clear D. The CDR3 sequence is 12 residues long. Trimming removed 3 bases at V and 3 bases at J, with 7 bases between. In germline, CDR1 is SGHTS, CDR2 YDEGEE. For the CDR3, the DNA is TGTGCCAGCAGCTCGTTTTTCTACGAGCAGTACTTC. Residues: CASSSFFYEQYF.

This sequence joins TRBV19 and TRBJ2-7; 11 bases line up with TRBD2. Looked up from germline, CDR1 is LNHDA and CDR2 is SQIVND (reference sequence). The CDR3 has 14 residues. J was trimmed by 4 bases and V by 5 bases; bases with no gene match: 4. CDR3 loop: CASSRVAGGYEQYF. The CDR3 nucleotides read TGTGCCAGTAGTCGAGTAGCGGGGGGGTACGAGCAGTACTTC.

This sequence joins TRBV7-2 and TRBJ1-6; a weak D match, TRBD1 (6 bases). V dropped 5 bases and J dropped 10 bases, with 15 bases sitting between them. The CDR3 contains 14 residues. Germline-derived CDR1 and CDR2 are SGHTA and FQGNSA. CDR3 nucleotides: TGTGCCAGCAGCCAAACAGGGTTCGGGTCACCCCTCCACTTT. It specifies CASSQTGFGSPLHF. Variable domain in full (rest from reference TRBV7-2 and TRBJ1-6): GAGVSQSPSNKVTEKGKDVELRCDPISGHTALYWYRQSLGQGLEFLIYFQGNSAPDKSGLPSDRFSAERTGGSVSTLTIQRTQQEDSAVYLCASSQTGFGSPLHFGNGTRLTVT.

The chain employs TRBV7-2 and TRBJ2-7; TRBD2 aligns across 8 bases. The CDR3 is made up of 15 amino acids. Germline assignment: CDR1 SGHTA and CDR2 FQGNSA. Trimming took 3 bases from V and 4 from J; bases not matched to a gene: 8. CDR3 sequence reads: CASSFGGSGGYEQYF. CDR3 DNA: TGTGCCAGCAGCTTTGGAGGTTCGGGAGGGTACGAGCAGTACTTC.

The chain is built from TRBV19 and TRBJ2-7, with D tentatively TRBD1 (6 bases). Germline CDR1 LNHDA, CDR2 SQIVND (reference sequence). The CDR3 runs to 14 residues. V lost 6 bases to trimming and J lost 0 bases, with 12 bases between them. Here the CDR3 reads CASSPTGGSYEQYF. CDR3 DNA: TGTGCCAGTAGCCCGACAGGAGGCTCCTACGAGCAGTACTTC. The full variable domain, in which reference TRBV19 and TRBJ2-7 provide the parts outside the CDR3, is DGGITQSPKYLFRKEGQNVTLSCEQNLNHDAMYWYRQDPGQGLRLIYYSQIVNDFQKGDIAEGYSVSREKKESFPLTVTSAQKNPTAFYLCASSPTGGSYEQYFGPGTRLTVT.

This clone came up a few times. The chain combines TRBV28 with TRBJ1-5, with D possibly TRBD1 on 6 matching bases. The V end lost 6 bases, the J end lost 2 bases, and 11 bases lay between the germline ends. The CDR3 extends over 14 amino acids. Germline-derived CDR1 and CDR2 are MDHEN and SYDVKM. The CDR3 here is CASSLRGGNQPQHF. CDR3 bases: TGTGCCAGCAGCCTCAGGGGTGGCAATCAGCCCCAGCATTTT.

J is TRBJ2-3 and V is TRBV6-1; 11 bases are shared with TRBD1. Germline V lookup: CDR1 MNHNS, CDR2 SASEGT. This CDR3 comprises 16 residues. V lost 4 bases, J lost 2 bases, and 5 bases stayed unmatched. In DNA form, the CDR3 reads TGTGCCAGCAGTGTACGGACAGGGGGCTACACAGATACGCAGTATTTT. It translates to CASSVRTGGYTDTQYF.

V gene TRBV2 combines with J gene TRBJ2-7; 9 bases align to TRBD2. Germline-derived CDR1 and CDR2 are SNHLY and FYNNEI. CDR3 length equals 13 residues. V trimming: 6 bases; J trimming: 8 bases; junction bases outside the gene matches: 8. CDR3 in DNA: TGTGCCAGCAGGCGTAGCGGGAGTTATCAGCAGTACTTC. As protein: CASRRSGSYQQYF.

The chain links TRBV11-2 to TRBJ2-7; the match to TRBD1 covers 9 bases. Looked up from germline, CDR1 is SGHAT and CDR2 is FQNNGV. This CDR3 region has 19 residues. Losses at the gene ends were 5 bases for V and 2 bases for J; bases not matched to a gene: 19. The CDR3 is CASSPWGVTGGRRTYEQYF. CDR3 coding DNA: TGTGCCAGCAGCCCCTGGGGGGTTACAGGGGGCCGCCGAACCTACGAGCAGTACTTC.

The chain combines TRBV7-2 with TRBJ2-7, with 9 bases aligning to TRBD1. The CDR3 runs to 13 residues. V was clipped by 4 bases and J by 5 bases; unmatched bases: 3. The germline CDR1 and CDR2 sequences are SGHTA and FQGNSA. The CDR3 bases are TGTGCCAGCAGCTCGGACAGGGGAAACGAGCAGTACTTC. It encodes CASSSDRGNEQYF.

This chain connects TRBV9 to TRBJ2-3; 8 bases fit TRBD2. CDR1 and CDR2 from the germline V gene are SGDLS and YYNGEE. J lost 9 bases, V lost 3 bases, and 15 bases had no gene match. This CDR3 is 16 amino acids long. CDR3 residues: CASSASGGSGGVTQYF. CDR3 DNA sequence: TGTGCCAGCAGCGCCTCGGGGGGGTCGGGGGGAGTAACGCAGTATTTT.

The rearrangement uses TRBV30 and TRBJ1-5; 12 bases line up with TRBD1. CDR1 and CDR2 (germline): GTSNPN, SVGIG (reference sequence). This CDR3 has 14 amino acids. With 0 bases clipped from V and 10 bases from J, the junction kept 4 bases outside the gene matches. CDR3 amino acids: CAWSVGTGGEPQHF. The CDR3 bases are TGTGCCTGGAGTGTAGGGACAGGGGGCGAACCCCAGCATTTT.

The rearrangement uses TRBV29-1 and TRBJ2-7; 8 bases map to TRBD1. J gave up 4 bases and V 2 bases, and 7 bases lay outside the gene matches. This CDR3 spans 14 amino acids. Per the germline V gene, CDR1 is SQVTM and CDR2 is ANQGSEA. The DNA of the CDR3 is TGCAGCGTTGAAACAGGACAGGGCCTATACGAGCAGTACTTC. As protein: CSVETGQGLYEQYF.

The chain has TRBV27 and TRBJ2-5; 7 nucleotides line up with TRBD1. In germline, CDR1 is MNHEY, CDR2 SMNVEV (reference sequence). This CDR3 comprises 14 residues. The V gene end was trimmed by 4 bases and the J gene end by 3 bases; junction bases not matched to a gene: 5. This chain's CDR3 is CASSSRTGEETQYF. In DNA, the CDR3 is TGTGCCAGCAGTTCCCGGACAGGAGAAGAGACCCAGTACTTC.

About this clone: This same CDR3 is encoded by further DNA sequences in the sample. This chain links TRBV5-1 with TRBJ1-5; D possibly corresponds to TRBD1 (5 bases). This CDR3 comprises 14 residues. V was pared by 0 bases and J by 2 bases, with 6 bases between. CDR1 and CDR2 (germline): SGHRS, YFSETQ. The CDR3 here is CASSLGGGNQPQHF. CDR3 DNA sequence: TGCGCCAGCAGCTTGGGGGGGGGCAATCAGCCCCAGCATTTT.

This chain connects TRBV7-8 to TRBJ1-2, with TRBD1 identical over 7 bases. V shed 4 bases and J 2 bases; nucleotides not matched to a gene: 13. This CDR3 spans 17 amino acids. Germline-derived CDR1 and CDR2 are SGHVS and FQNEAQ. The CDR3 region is CASSSRPGQTPNYGYTF. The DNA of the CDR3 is TGTGCCAGCAGCTCCCGCCCGGGACAGACACCAAACTATGGCTACACCTTC.

The CDR3 is CASSLSRTIYNEQFF. In nucleotides, the CDR3 is TGTGCCAGCAGCTTATCTAGGACAATCTACAATGAGCAGTTCTTC. The rearrangement uses TRBV7-9 and TRBJ2-1; possible D gene TRBD1, 5 bases. Looked up from germline, CDR1 is SEHNR and CDR2 is FQNEAQ (reference sequence). This CDR3 is 15 amino acids long. Trimming removed 2 bases at V and 3 bases at J, with 11 bases between.

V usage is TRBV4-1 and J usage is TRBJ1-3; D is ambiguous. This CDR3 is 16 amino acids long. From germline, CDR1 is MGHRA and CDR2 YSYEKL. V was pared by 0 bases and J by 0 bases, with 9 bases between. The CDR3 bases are TGCGCCAGCAGCCAAGATCGAGGCAACTCTGGAAACACCATATATTTT. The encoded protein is CASSQDRGNSGNTIYF.